The 19 T cell receptor beta chains below were found in one sample sequenced in a study of blood T cell repertoires in COVID-19. Produced via immunoSEQ multiplex PCR; TCRdb's table is partial and in-frame only. The sample consists of around 260,000 clones, around 86% of them appearing once. The specimen sequenced was peripheral blood. The receptor set was obtained from a man aged 18-30 years with active or convalescent COVID-19.

The V call is TRBV3-1 (or the pseudogene TRBV3-2), the J call TRBJ1-4; 9 bases line up with TRBD1. There are 14 residues in the CDR3. The V gene's germline CDR1 is LGHDT and CDR2 YNNKEL (reference sequence). Losses at the gene ends were 6 bases for V and 8 bases for J; bases not matched to a gene: 7. The CDR3 DNA is TGTGCCAGCAGTCCTACAGGGGGCTGGGAAAAACTGTTTTTT. As protein: CASSPTGGWEKLFF.

The genes are TRBV2 and TRBJ2-7; TRBD1 aligns across 7 bases. The junction had 6 bases not matched to a gene; V was cut back by 6 bases and J by 7 bases. Germline CDR1 SNHLY, CDR2 FYNNEI. This CDR3 is 12 amino acids long. The CDR3: CASRRDREEQYF. In nucleotides, the CDR3 is TGTGCCAGCAGAAGGGACAGAGAAGAGCAGTACTTC. Based on the CDR3 plus reference TRBV2 and TRBJ2-7, the full variable domain is EPEVTQTPSHQVTQMGQEVILRCVPISNHLYFYWYRQILGQKVEFLVSFYNNEISEKSEIFDDQFSVERPDGSNFTLKIRSTKLEDSAMYFCASRRDREEQYFGPGTRLTVT.

This clone was seen more than once but under ten times. The chain is built from TRBV27 and TRBJ1-1, with 9 bases fitting TRBD1. CDR1 and CDR2 from the germline V gene are MNHEY and SMNVEV (reference sequence). The CDR3 runs 14 residues. V was pared by 7 bases and J by 9 bases, with 12 bases of the junction left unmatched. CDR3 sequence reads: CASTPGQGFSQAFF. CDR3 coding DNA: TGTGCCAGCACACCGGGACAGGGCTTCAGTCAAGCTTTCTTT.

This clone was seen a handful of times. The chain has TRBV7-9 and TRBJ2-2; 10 bases are a match to TRBD2. Germline V lookup: CDR1 SEHNR, CDR2 FQNEAQ (reference sequence). Losses at the gene ends were 6 bases for V and 3 bases for J; bases not matched to a gene: 4. The CDR3 covers 15 residues. The CDR3 here is CASRASGSDTGELFF. For the CDR3, the DNA is TGTGCCAGCAGGGCTAGCGGGAGTGACACCGGGGAGCTGTTTTTT.

The chain's CDR3 is CASSQDHPTLTNEKLFF. CDR3 DNA: TGTGCCAGCAGCCAAGATCATCCCACTCTTACTAATGAAAAACTGTTTTTT. The rearrangement uses TRBV4-2 and TRBJ1-4; unclear D gene. The CDR3 runs 17 residues. Germline CDR1 and CDR2: LGHNA and YNFKEQ. V lost 0 bases, J lost 2 bases, and 13 bases lay in between.

This clone was recorded once. The rearrangement links TRBV2 to TRBJ2-4, with TRBD1 matching over 11 bases. Germline assignment: CDR1 SNHLY and CDR2 FYNNEI. V dropped 5 bases and J dropped 9; count of bases not matched to a gene: 6. This CDR3 has 14 residues. The DNA of the CDR3 is TGTGCCAGCAGTTTGGACAGGGGGCGGGTCATTCAGTACTTC. It codes for CASSLDRGRVIQYF.

The genes are TRBV29-1 and TRBJ2-3, with D maybe TRBD2 (6 bases). V was cut by 3 bases and J by 1 base, with 11 bases left in between. Per the germline V gene, CDR1 is SQVTM and CDR2 is ANQGSEA. The CDR3 is made up of 14 amino acids. The CDR3 loop reads CSVEISGGTDTQYF. CDR3 DNA sequence: TGCAGCGTTGAGATTTCGGGGGGCACAGATACGCAGTATTTT.

The chain carries TRBV20-1 and TRBJ2-1, with no clear D. The CDR3 is 11 amino acids. The germline gives CDR1 DFQATT, CDR2 SNEGSKA (reference sequence). Deletions cut 3 bases from V and 7 bases from J, with 7 bases between. The CDR3 coding sequence is TGCAGTGCTAGGTACTTGAATGAGCAGTTCTTC. Its translation: CSARYLNEQFF.

The V gene is TRBV7-3, the J gene TRBJ2-3; TRBD1 agrees at 9 bases. Germline CDR1 SGHTA, CDR2 FQGTGA. V dropped 4 bases and J dropped 2; count of bases not matched to a gene: 4. This CDR3 spans 15 amino acids. As DNA, the CDR3 is TGTGCCAGCAGCTCAACAGGGGGCTACACAGATACGCAGTATTTT. Protein sequence: CASSSTGGYTDTQYF.

This sequence joins TRBV3-1 (or the pseudogene TRBV3-2) and TRBJ2-5; D ambiguous. Per the germline V gene, CDR1 is LGHDT and CDR2 is YNNKEL (reference sequence). Trimming cost V 1 base and J 4 bases, with 7 bases left between them. The CDR3 has 13 residues. The CDR3 protein is CASSQAERETQYF. CDR3 DNA: TGTGCCAGCAGCCAAGCAGAACGAGAGACCCAGTACTTC.

The chain combines TRBV5-6 with TRBJ2-5, with 12 bases aligning to TRBD2. The V gene's germline CDR1 is SGHDT and CDR2 YYEEEE. Trimming took 5 bases from V and 5 from J; bases not matched to a gene: 16. CDR3 length equals 18 residues. The CDR3 loop reads CASRLTLLAGGPLETQYF. The CDR3 DNA sequence: TGTGCCAGCAGATTGACCCTCCTAGCGGGGGGGCCGTTGGAGACCCAGTACTTC.

This rearrangement joins TRBV6-5 to TRBJ2-7; D may be TRBD1 (5 bases). This CDR3 is 15 amino acids long. Looked up from germline, CDR1 is MNHEY and CDR2 is SVGAGI. V shed 3 bases and J shed 3 bases, with 15 bases lying between them. Here the CDR3 DNA reads TGTGCCAGCAGTTATAGTGGCAGGACACACTACGAGCAGTACTTC. Its translation is CASSYSGRTHYEQYF.

The rearrangement links TRBV6-6 to TRBJ1-5; the D gene is possibly TRBD1 (5 bases). Trimming pared 5 bases from V and 2 bases from J, leaving 13 bases between. CDR1 and CDR2 from the germline V gene are MNHNY and SVGAGI (reference sequence). The CDR3 covers 15 residues. CDR3 region: CASSPPLGGNQPQHF. CDR3 DNA: TGTGCCAGCAGTCCCCCTTTAGGGGGCAATCAGCCCCAGCATTTT.

The genes are TRBV19 and TRBJ1-2; D is unclear. CDR3 length: 13 residues. Trimming left V 6 bases short and J 0 bases short, with 8 bases between. In germline, CDR1 is LNHDA, CDR2 SQIVND (reference sequence). The CDR3 spells CASRDGANYGYTF. CDR3 bases: TGTGCCAGTAGGGACGGGGCTAACTATGGCTACACCTTC.

This rearrangement joins TRBV19 to TRBJ1-2, with D possibly TRBD1 on 6 matching bases. Germline-derived CDR1 and CDR2 are LNHDA and SQIVND (reference sequence). V gave up 4 bases and J gave up 8 bases, with 26 bases separating them. The CDR3 spans 17 residues. The CDR3 DNA is TGTGCCAGTAGTACCATCGCGGGGGCCTCAGGGATTATGGGCTACACCTTC. Amino acids: CASSTIAGASGIMGYTF.

The V call is TRBV6-2 or TRBV6-3, the J call TRBJ2-7; the D is unclear. Germline CDR1 is MNHEY and CDR2 is SVGEGT. This CDR3 is 15 amino acids long. Between the trimmed V and J ends, which lost 6 bases and 0 bases, there was a span of 15 bases. CDR3 coding DNA: TGTGCCAGCAGCCGAGGCGAGTTTAGCTCCTACGAGCAGTACTTC. Protein product: CASSRGEFSSYEQYF.

The chain couples TRBV7-9 to TRBJ2-5; D may be TRBD1 (5 bases). The germline V gene encodes CDR1 SEHNR and CDR2 FQNEAQ (reference sequence). Trimming shortened V by 4 bases and J by 5 bases, and 11 bases separated the two germline ends. The CDR3 loop spans 13 amino acids. The CDR3 coding sequence is TGTGCCAGCAGCTCCAGGGTGACGGAGACCCAGTACTTC. Protein: CASSSRVTETQYF.

This clone was seen only once. V is TRBV12-3 or TRBV12-4 and J is TRBJ1-6; D gene unclear. This CDR3 has 13 amino acids. V dropped 8 bases and J dropped 4 bases, with 9 bases sitting between them. In DNA form, the CDR3 reads TGTGCCAGCGTAGACAAATATAATTCACCCCTCCACTTT. It specifies CASVDKYNSPLHF.

The chain has TRBV19 and TRBJ2-5; perhaps TRBD2 as D (6 bases). CDR3 size: 15 residues. The V and J ends lost 3 bases and 4 bases respectively, with 15 bases between them. Germline V CDR1 and CDR2: LNHDA, SQIVND (reference sequence). CDR3 loop: CASSMGGAQGETQYF. The CDR3 DNA sequence: TGTGCCAGTAGTATGGGGGGAGCCCAAGGAGAGACCCAGTACTTC.